The 12 T cell receptor beta chains given below trace back to one sample, sequenced in a study of blood T cells in healthy people across ages. Through a sample-barcoded 5' primer and a J-beta primer mix, a second PCR was run for about 6 to 12 cycles. TCRdb reanalysed the 5' RACE reads using MiXCR and keeps one entry per CDR3 protein. The sample includes about 1.8 million distinct CDR3 sequences, roughly 49% of them seen just once. The sample comprised blood. Receptor source: a woman in her thirties or forties in good health.

The V call is TRBV7-6, the J call TRBJ2-1, with 13 positions matching TRBD2. Germline-derived CDR1 and CDR2 are SGHVS and FNYEAQ. This CDR3 has 15 residues. J was trimmed by 13 bases and V by 5 bases; bases with no gene match: 11. The CDR3 DNA follows: TGTGCCAGCAGCAAGGGACTAGCGGGGATTGAGACCCAGTTCTTC. As protein: CASSKGLAGIETQFF. The entire variable domain, with the rest obtained from reference TRBV7-6 and TRBJ2-1, is as follows: GAGVSQSPRYKVTKRGQDVALRCDPISGHVSLYWYRQALGQGPEFLTYFNYEAQQDKSGLPNDRFSAERPEGSISTLTIQRTEQRDSAMYRCASSKGLAGIETQFFGPGTRLTVL.

The table lists this clonotype with a few counts. The chain is built from TRBV7-2 and TRBJ2-3, with D perhaps TRBD1 or TRBD2 (5 bases each). Germline V gene lookup returns CDR1 SGHTA and CDR2 FQGNSA. The ends were cut back, 3 bases at V and 1 base at J, with 8 bases in the middle. The CDR3 consists of 14 residues. The CDR3 DNA sequence: TGTGCCAGCAGCTTTAGGGACCGCACAGATACGCAGTATTTT. It is translated as CASSFRDRTDTQYF.

CDR3 sequence reads: CATSDSRQKYGYTF. The CDR3 region has the DNA TGTGCCACCAGTGATTCTCGACAGAAATATGGCTACACCTTC. The genes are TRBV24-1 and TRBJ1-2; D is perhaps TRBD1 (5 bases). V was cut by 2 bases and J by 5 bases, with 11 bases left in between. The germline V gene has CDR1 KGHDR and CDR2 SFDVKD. This CDR3 comprises 14 residues.

This clonotype has more than one count but fewer than ten. The V gene is TRBV24-1, the J gene TRBJ2-6; tentatively, D is TRBD1 (5 bases). This CDR3 spans 17 amino acids. Germline V gene data show CDR1 as KGHDR and CDR2 as SFDVKD. V shed 4 bases and J shed 0 bases, with 12 bases lying between them. CDR3 sequence reads: CATSDSDSYSGANVLTF. The CDR3 bases are TGTGCCACCAGTGACAGTGACAGCTACTCTGGGGCCAACGTCCTGACTTTC.

The rearrangement joins TRBV27 to TRBJ2-1, with 8 bases fitting TRBD1. V shed 3 bases, J shed 5 bases, and the junction held 6 bases outside the gene matches. Germline values: CDR1 MNHEY, CDR2 SMNVEV (reference sequence). The CDR3 length is 15 residues. In DNA form, the CDR3 reads TGTGCCAGCAGTTTCCAGGGGGCTAGACACAATGAGCAGTTCTTC. The encoded protein is CASSFQGARHNEQFF.

V usage is TRBV6-2 or TRBV6-3 and J usage is TRBJ1-5; D may be TRBD1 (5 bases). Looked up from germline, CDR1 is MNHEY and CDR2 is SVGEGT. This CDR3 is 16 amino acids long. V lost 0 bases to trimming and J lost 4 bases, with 13 bases between them. The CDR3 DNA reads as TGTGCCAGCAGTTACTCGATCGGGACGGGGAATCAGCCCCAGCATTTT. Translation: CASSYSIGTGNQPQHF.

V is TRBV6-2 or TRBV6-3 and J is TRBJ2-5; 11 bases are a match to TRBD2. Trimming cost V 5 bases and J 11 bases; bases outside gene matches: 13. The germline V gene has CDR1 MNHEY and CDR2 SVGEGT. This CDR3 spans 15 amino acids. The CDR3 sequence: CASSGLAGGLNEQYF. For the CDR3, the DNA is TGTGCCAGCAGTGGTCTAGCGGGGGGACTCAATGAGCAGTACTTC.

This chain links TRBV7-9 with TRBJ1-2; TRBD1 matches 10 bases. The CDR3 is made up of 15 amino acids. Per germline, CDR1 SEHNR and CDR2 FQNEAQ (reference sequence). V lost 1 base and J lost 4; bases outside the gene matches: 3. The CDR3 region has the DNA TGTGCCAGCAGCTTAGGACAGGGGGCTCCCTATGGCTACACCTTC. It is translated as CASSLGQGAPYGYTF.

This chain connects TRBV24-1 to TRBJ2-1, with 7 bases matching TRBD1. The CDR3 totals 15 residues. Germline V gives CDR1 KGHDR, CDR2 SFDVKD. Trimming took 2 bases from V and 6 from J; bases not matched to a gene: 6. CDR3 coding DNA: TGTGCCACCAGTGATTGGGTATCAGGGGGCAATGAGCAGTTCTTC. Translated: CATSDWVSGGNEQFF.

This clonotype was seen a handful of times. The chain joins TRBV20-1 to TRBJ2-3; 7 bases are shared with TRBD2. There are 14 residues in the CDR3. The germline V gene has CDR1 DFQATT and CDR2 SNEGSKA (reference sequence). With V trimmed by 6 bases and J by 2 bases, 8 bases remained unmatched. The CDR3 DNA reads TGCAGTGCGCCAGGGCGGGGGAACACAGATACGCAGTATTTT. Protein: CSAPGRGNTDTQYF.

On this clonotype itself: The junction differs from germline at one of its ends, possibly a read error. The chain joins TRBV7-2 to TRBJ2-7; tentatively, D is TRBD2 (5 bases). The CDR3 extends over 15 amino acids. In germline, CDR1 is SGHTA, CDR2 FQGNSA. The CDR3 here is CAGSFSSWKTYEQYF. The DNA of the CDR3 is TGTGCCGGCAGCTTTTCTAGCTGGAAAACCTACGAGCAGTACTTC.

The chain combines TRBV25-1 with TRBJ2-5; a possible D gene is TRBD2 (6 bases). The CDR3 consists of 16 residues. The germline V and J ends were trimmed by 1 base and 5 bases, with 17 bases remaining between them. CDR1 is MGHDK, CDR2 SYGVNS, per germline. CDR3 DNA sequence: TGTGCCAGCAGTGAATTGGGGGGTGCGGCCGCTGAGACCCAGTACTTC. Amino acid sequence: CASSELGGAAAETQYF. Full variable domain (outside the CDR3, taken from reference TRBV25-1 and TRBJ2-5): EADIYQTPRYLVIGTGKKITLECSQTMGHDKMYWYQQDPGMELHLIHYSYGVNSTEKGDLSSESTVSRIRTEHFPLTLESARPSHTSQYLCASSELGGAAAETQYFGPGTRLLVL.